Listed here is a single T cell receptor (beta chain). Its antigen remains unidentified. The data were taken from a study of cytomegalovirus exposure and HLA in healthy donors. General observations from the study: Reportedly, TCR beta sequences accurately predicted HLA-A and HLA-B alleles in most subjects.

The germline V gene encodes CDR1 SGHNT and CDR2 YYREEE (reference sequence). The CDR3 length is 16 residues. Losses at the gene ends were 5 bases for V and 4 bases for J; bases not matched to a gene: 12. Amplification used 60 Vbeta primers and 13 Jbeta primers. Sequenced by immunoSEQ multiplex PCR; TCRdb stores in-frame clones only, minus some. The sample lists more than 80,000 clones, roughly 86% occurring once. Sequenced material: PBMCs. The source is a man younger than 40 in good health and CMV-seropositive. The chain has TRBV5-4 and TRBJ1-1; 9 bases match TRBD1. The CDR3 region has the DNA TGTGCCAGCAGGTCCGGGACAGGGCGGTCGGCCACTGAAGCTTTCTTT. As protein: CASRSGTGRSATEAFF.